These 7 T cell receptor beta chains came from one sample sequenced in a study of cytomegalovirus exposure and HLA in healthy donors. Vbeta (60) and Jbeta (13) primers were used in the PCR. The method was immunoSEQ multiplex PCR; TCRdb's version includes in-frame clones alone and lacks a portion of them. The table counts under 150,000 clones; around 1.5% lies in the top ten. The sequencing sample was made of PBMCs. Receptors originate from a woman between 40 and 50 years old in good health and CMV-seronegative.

For the CDR3, the DNA is TGTGCCAGCAGCTACAGGGGGCTGGAGGGCTACACCTTC. Translating gives CASSYRGLEGYTF. The chain employs TRBV7-2 and TRBJ1-2; the match to TRBD1 covers 9 bases. The CDR3 totals 13 residues. The V and J ends lost 4 bases and 8 bases, in that order; junction bases with no gene match: 5. Looked up from germline, CDR1 is SGHTA and CDR2 is FQGNSA.

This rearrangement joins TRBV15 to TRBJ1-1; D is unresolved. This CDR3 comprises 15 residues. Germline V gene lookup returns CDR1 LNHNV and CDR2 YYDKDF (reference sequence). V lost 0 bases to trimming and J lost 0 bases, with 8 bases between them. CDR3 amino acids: CATSRDYKMNTEAFF. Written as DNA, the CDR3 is TGTGCCACCAGCAGAGATTACAAAATGAACACTGAAGCTTTCTTT.

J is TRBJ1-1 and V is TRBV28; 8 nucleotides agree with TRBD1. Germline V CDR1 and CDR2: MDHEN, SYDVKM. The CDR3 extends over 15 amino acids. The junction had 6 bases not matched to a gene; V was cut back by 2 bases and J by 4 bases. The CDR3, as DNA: TGTGCCAGCAGTTTACGCAGGGGGCTGGGCACTGAAGCTTTCTTT. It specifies CASSLRRGLGTEAFF.

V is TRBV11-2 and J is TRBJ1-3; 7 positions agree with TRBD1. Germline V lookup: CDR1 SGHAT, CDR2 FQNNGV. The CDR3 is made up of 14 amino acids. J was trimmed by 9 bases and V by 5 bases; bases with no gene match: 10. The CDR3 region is CASSRGTVGATIYF. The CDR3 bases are TGTGCCAGCAGCCGGGGGACAGTCGGGGCCACCATATATTTT.

This CDR3 is CASSFWANTEAFF. CDR3 coding DNA: TGCGCCAGCAGCTTCTGGGCGAACACTGAAGCTTTCTTT. This chain links TRBV5-1 with TRBJ1-1; D remains ambiguous. The germline V and J ends were trimmed by 2 bases and 1 base, with 6 bases remaining between them. Germline V lookup: CDR1 SGHRS, CDR2 YFSETQ. The CDR3 contains 13 residues.

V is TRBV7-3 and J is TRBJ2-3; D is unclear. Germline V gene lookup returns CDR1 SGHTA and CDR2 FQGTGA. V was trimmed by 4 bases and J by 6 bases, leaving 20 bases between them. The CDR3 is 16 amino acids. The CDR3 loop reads CASSSQSARGVDTQYF. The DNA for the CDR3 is TGTGCCAGCAGCTCCCAATCGGCCCGAGGCGTCGATACGCAGTATTTT.

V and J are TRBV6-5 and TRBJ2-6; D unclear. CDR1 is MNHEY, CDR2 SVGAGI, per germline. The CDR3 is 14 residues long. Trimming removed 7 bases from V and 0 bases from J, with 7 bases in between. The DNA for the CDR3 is TGTGCCAGCAATCTAATCTCTGGGGCCAACGTCCTGACTTTC. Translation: CASNLISGANVLTF.